This paragraph reports one TCR beta chain. Per the original methods: Reference gene primers were amplified, and this amplification served to estimate nucleated cell counts. Sequencing was performed with immunoSEQ multiplex PCR; in TCRdb, only in-frame clones are kept and a portion is missing. D and trimming were read from the DNA, whereas the V and J calls and clone size are those reported in that table. Of 150,000 to 200,000 clones listed, approximately 91% are singletons. These data belong to a study of blood T cell repertoires in COVID-19. The CDR3 has 14 residues. V was clipped by 0 bases and J by 2 bases, with 7 bases between them. Germline V gene data show CDR1 as LNHNV and CDR2 as YYDKDF (reference sequence).

The V gene is TRBV15, the J gene TRBJ1-2; D is unclear. The TCR originated in a man in his sixties or seventies with active or convalescent COVID-19. Sequenced sample: peripheral blood. CDR3 sequence (DNA): TGTGCCACCAGCAGAGATAGAGAGAACTATGGCTACACCTTC. Translation gives CATSRDRENYGYTF. Full variable domain (missing parts from reference TRBV15 and TRBJ1-2): DAMVIQNPRYQVTQFGKPVTLSCSQTLNHNVMYWYQQKSSQAPKLLFHYYDKDFNNEADTPDNFQSRRPNTSFCFLDIRSPGLGDTAMYLCATSRDRENYGYTFGSGTRLTVV.